This T cell receptor (beta chain) was identified in a study of regulatory dendritic cells for organ transplantation. CFSE-labeled sorted T cells met regulatory or mature dendritic cells for 4 to 6 days. The V gene's germline CDR1 is SGDLS and CDR2 YYNGEE. The CDR3 has 12 residues. The ends lost 3 bases at V and 6 bases at J; junction bases unmatched: 2. Regarding this clone: Its matching antigen is unknown.

Data came from immunoSEQ multiplex PCR; TCRdb stores just in-frame clones and leaves some out. The sample lists more than 10,000 clones, 79% occurring once. Overall study findings and caveats: Memory T cells were less diverse than naive, with memory CD8+ most oligoclonal. Among resting subsets, memory CD8+ cells contained the most alloreactive clonotypes. Memory CD8+ clonal expansion seemed more limited with regulatory than mature dendritic cells.

This clonotype originated in a human donor in good health. The J gene is TRBJ2-7, the V gene TRBV9; 8 bases line up with TRBD1. Sequenced: naive CD8+ T cells from blood cultured with regulatory dendritic cells. Subset reported: CD45RA+ naive T cells. The DNA of the CDR3 is TGTGCCAGCAGCGATACAGGGGGCGAGCAGTACTTC. This gives the protein CASSDTGGEQYF.